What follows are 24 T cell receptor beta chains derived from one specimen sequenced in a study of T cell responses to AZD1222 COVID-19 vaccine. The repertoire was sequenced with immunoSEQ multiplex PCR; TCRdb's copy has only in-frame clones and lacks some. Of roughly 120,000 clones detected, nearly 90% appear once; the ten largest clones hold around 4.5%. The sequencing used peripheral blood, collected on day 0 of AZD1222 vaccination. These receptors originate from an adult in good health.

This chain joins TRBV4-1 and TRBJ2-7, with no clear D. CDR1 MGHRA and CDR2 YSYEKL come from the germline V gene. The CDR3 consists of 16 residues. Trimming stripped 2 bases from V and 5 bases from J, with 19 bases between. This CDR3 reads CASSQLDLISFHEQYF. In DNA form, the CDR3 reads TGCGCCAGCAGCCAACTTGATCTGATCAGTTTCCACGAGCAGTACTTC.

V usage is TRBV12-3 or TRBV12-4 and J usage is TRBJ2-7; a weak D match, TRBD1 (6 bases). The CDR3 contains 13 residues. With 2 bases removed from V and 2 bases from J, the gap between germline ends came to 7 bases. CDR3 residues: CASSLNRAYEQYF. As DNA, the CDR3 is TGTGCCAGCAGTTTAAACAGGGCCTACGAGCAGTACTTC.

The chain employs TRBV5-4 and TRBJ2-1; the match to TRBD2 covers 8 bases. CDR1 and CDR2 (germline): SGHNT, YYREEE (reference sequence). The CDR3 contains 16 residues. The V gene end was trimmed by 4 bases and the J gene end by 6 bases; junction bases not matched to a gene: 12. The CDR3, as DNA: TGTGCCAGCAGCCGATGGACGGGGACTAGTTCCAATGAGCAGTTCTTC. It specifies CASSRWTGTSSNEQFF.

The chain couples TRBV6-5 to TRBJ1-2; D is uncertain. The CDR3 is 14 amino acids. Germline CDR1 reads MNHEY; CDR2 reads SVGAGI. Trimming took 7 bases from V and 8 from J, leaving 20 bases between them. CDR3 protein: CASTSDGRRIGYTF. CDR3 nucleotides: TGTGCCAGCACCAGCGACGGCCGTCGAATAGGCTACACCTTC.

In DNA form, the CDR3 reads TGTGCCAGCAGCGGGGGACAGGGGAACTACGAGCAGTACTTC. Protein product: CASSGGQGNYEQYF. The genes are TRBV6-5 and TRBJ2-7, with 10 positions matching TRBD1. The CDR3 runs to 14 residues. CDR1 is MNHEY, CDR2 SVGAGI, per germline. V lost 6 bases to trimming and J lost 3 bases; unmatched junction nucleotides: 5.

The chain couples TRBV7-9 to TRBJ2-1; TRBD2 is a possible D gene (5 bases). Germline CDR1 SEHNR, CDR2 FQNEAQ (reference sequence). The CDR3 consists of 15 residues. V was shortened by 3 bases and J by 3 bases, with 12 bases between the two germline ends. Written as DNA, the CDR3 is TGTGCCAGCAGCTTTGCCGGGATCTTCTACAATGAGCAGTTCTTC. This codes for CASSFAGIFYNEQFF. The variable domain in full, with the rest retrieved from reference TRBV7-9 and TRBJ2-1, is DTGVSQNPRHKITKRGQNVTFRCDPISEHNRLYWYRQTLGQGPEFLTYFQNEAQLEKSRLLSDRFSAERPKGSFSTLEIQRTEQGDSAMYLCASSFAGIFYNEQFFGPGTRLTVL.

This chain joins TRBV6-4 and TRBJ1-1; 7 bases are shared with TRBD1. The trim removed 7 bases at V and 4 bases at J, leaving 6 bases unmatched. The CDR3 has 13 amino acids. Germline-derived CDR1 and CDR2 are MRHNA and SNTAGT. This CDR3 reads CASINSGGTEAFF. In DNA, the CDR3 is TGTGCCAGCATTAACTCAGGGGGCACTGAAGCTTTCTTT.

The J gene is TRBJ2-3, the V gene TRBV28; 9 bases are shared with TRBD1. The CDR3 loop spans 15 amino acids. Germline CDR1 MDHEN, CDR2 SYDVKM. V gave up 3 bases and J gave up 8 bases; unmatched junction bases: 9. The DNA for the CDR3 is TGTGCCAGCAGTTTTTGGGACAGGGAGGGGGGTACGCAGTATTTT. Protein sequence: CASSFWDREGGTQYF.

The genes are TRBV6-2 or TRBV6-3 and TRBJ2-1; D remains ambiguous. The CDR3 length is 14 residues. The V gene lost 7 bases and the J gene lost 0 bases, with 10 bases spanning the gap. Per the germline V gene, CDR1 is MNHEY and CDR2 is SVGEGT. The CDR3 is CASTPESSYNEQFF. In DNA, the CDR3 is TGTGCCAGCACCCCCGAGAGCTCCTACAATGAGCAGTTCTTC.

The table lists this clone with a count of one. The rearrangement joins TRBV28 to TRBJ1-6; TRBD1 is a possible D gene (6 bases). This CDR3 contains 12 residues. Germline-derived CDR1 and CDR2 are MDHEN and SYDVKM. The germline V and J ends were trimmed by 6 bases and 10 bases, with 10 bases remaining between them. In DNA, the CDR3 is TGTGCCAGCAGAGGGGGGCTATCACCCCTCCACTTT. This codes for CASRGGLSPLHF.

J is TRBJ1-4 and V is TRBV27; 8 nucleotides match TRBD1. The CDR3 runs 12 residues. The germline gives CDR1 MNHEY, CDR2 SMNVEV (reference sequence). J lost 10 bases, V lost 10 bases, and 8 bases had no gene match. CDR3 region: CATGGSGGKLFF. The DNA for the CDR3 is TGTGCCACAGGGGGCTCTGGCGGAAAACTGTTTTTT.

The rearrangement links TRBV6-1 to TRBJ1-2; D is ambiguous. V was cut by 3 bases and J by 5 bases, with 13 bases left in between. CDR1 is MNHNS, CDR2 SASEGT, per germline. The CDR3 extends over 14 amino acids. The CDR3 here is CASSDPGPWYGYTF. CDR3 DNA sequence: TGTGCCAGCAGTGATCCAGGTCCTTGGTATGGCTACACCTTC.

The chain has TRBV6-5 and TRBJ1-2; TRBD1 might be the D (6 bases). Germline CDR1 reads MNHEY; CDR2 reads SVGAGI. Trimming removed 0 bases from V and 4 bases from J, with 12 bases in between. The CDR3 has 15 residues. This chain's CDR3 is CASSYSGGQGYGYTF. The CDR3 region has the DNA TGTGCCAGCAGTTACTCGGGGGGCCAGGGCTATGGCTACACCTTC.

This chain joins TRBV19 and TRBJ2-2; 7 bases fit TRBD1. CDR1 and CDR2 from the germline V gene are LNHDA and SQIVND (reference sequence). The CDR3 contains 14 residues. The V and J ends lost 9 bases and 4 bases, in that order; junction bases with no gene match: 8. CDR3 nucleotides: TGTGCCAGCACCCCCGGGACAGCCACCGGGGAGCTGTTTTTT. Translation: CASTPGTATGELFF.

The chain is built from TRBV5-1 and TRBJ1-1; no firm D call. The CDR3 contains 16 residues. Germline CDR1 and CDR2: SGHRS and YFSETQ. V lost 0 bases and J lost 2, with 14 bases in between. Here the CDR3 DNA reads TGCGCCAGCAGCTTGGGAAGTTGGAGTCCCAACACTGAAGCTTTCTTT. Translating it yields CASSLGSWSPNTEAFF.

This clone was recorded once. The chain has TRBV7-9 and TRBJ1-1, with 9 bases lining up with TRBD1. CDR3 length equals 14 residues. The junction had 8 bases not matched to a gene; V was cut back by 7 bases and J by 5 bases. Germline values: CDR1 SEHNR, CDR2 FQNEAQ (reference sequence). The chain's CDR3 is CASTSGTGITEAFF. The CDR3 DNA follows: TGTGCCAGCACATCCGGGACAGGGATTACTGAAGCTTTCTTT.

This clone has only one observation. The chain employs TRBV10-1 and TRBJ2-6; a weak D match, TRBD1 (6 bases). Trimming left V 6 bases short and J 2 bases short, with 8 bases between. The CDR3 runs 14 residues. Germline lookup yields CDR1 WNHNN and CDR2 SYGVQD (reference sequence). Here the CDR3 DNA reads TGCGCCAGCAGCCCAGGGGCTGGGGCCAACGTCCTGACTTTC. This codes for CASSPGAGANVLTF.

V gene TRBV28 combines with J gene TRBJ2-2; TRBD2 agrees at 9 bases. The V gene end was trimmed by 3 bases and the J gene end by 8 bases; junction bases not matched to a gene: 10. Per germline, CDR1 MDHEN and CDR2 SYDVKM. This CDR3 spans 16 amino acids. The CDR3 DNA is TGTGCCAGCAGTTTTCACGCCGGGACTAGCCGTGGGGAGCTGTTTTTT. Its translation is CASSFHAGTSRGELFF. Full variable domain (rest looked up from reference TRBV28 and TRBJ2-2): DVKVTQSSRYLVKRTGEKVFLECVQDMDHENMFWYRQDPGLGLRLIYFSYDVKMKEKGDIPEGYSVSREKKERFSLILESASTNQTSMYLCASSFHAGTSRGELFFGEGSRLTVL.

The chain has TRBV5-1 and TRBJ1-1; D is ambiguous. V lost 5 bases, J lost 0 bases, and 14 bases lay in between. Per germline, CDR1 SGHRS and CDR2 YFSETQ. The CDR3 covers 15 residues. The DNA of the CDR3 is TGCGCCAGCAGTCGACCAGAGGGCATGAACACTGAAGCTTTCTTT. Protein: CASSRPEGMNTEAFF.

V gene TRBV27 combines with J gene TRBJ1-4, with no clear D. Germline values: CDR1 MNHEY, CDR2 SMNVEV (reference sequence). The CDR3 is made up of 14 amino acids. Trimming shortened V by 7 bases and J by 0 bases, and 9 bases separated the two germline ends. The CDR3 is CASTGGATNEKLFF. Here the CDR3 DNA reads TGTGCCAGCACTGGAGGAGCAACTAATGAAAAACTGTTTTTT.

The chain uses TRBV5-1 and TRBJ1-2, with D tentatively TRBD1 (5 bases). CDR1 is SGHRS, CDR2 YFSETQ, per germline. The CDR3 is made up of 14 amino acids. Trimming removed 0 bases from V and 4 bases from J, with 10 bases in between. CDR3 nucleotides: TGCGCCAGCAGCTTGGCAGGGCTCCTCTATGGCTACACCTTC. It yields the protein CASSLAGLLYGYTF.

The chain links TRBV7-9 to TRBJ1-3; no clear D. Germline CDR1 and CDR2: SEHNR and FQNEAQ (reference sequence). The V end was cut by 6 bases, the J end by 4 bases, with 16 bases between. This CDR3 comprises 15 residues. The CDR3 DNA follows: TGTGCCAGCAGTTCTCCTAGGGCATCAGGAAACACCATATATTTT. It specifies CASSSPRASGNTIYF.

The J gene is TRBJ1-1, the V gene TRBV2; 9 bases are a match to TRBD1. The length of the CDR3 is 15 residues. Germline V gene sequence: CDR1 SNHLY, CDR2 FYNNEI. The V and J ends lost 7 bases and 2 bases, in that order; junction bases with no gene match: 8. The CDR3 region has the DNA TGTGCCAGCATACGAAGGGACAGGGACAACACTGAAGCTTTCTTT. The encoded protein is CASIRRDRDNTEAFF. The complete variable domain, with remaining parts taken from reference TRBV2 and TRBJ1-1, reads EPEVTQTPSHQVTQMGQEVILRCVPISNHLYFYWYRQILGQKVEFLVSFYNNEISEKSEIFDDQFSVERPDGSNFTLKIRSTKLEDSAMYFCASIRRDRDNTEAFFGQGTRLTVV.

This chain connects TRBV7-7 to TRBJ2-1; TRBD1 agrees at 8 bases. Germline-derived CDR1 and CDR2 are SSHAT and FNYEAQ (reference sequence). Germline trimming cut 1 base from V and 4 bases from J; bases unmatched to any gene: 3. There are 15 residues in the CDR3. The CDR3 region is CASSLGQGLYNEQFF. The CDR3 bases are TGTGCCAGCAGCTTAGGACAGGGGCTTTACAATGAGCAGTTCTTC.